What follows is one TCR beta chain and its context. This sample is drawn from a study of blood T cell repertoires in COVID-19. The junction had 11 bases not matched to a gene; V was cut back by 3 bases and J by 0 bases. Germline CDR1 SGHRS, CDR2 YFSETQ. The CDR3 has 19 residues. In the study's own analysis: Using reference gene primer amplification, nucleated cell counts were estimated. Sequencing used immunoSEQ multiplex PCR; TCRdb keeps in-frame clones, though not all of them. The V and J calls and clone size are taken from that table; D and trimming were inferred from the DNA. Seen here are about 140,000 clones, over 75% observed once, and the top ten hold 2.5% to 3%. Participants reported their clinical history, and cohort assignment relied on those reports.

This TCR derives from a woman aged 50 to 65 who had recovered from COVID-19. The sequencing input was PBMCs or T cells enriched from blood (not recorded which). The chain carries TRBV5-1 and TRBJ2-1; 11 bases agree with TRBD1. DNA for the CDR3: TGCGCCAGCAGCTCGGACAGGGGGCGCGGTGCGGTCTCCTACAATGAGCAGTTCTTC. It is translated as CASSSDRGRGAVSYNEQFF. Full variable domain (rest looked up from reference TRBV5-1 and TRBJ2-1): KAGVTQTPRYLIKTRGQQVTLSCSPISGHRSVSWYQQTPGQGLQFLFEYFSETQRNKGNFPGRFSGRQFSNSRSEMNVSTLELGDSALYLCASSSDRGRGAVSYNEQFFGPGTRLTVL.